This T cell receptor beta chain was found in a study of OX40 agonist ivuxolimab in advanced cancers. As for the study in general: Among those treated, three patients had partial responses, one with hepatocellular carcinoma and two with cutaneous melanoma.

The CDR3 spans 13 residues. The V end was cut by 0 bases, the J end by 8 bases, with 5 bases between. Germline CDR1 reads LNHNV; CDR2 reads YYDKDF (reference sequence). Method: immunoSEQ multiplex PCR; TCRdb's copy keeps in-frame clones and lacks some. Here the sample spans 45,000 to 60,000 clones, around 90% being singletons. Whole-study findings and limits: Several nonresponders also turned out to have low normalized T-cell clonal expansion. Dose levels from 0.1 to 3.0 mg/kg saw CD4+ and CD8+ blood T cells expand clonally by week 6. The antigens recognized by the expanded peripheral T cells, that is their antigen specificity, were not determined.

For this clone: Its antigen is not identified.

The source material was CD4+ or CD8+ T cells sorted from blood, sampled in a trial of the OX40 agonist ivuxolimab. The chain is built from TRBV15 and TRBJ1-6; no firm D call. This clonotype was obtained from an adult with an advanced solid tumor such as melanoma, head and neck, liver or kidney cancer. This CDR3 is CATSRERYSPLHF. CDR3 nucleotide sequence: TGTGCCACCAGCAGAGAGCGGTATTCACCCCTCCACTTT.